This TCR beta chain appears in the sequencing data of a study of blood T cell repertoires in COVID-19. Study summary: Whether acute or convalescent, the COVID-19 samples came from the United States, Italy and Spain. PBMCs, B-cell-depleted T cells, or T cells provided the cDNA or gDNA that made up the material.

The CDR3 is 11 amino acids. Per the authors' pipeline: Reference gene primer amplification yielded estimated nucleated cell counts. The data were produced by immunoSEQ multiplex PCR, yet TCRdb's version contains in-frame clones alone and is incomplete. D and trimming come from the DNA, and the V and J calls and clone size come from that table. The sample has about 210,000 clones, approximately 85% seen once. Sequenced: peripheral blood. This TCR came from a woman between 45 and 60 years old with active or convalescent COVID-19. The chain employs TRBV21-1 and TRBJ2-7; TRBD1 was called by the table and not checked on the DNA. TRBV21-1 is flagged as a pseudogene. The CDR3 loop is CASSGRDRVSF. CDR3 nucleotide sequence: TGTGCCAGCAGCGGCCGGGACAGGGTATCCTTC.